This T cell receptor beta chain appears in the sequencing data of a study of technical replicates of blood from several donors. Clones were read by immunoSEQ multiplex PCR, and TCRdb kept only the in-frame ones, dropping some. This sample has over 85,000 clones, with 90% to 97% found just once. The sequenced sample consisted of T cells isolated from PBMCs. The TCR comes from a human donor in good health.

The DNA for the CDR3 is TGTGCCAGTAGAGGGGGGACAGGGTATCCGGGGCAGCCCCAGCATTTT. Its protein product is CASRGGTGYPGQPQHF. The chain recombines TRBV19 with TRBJ1-5; TRBD1 matches at 9 bases. The CDR3 loop spans 16 amino acids. Trimming took 6 bases from V and 7 from J; bases not matched to a gene: 13. Germline loops: CDR1 LNHDA, CDR2 SQIVND (reference sequence). Looking up the rest from reference TRBV19 and TRBJ1-5 gives the full variable domain: DGGITQSPKYLFRKEGQNVTLSCEQNLNHDAMYWYRQDPGQGLRLIYYSQIVNDFQKGDIAEGYSVSREKKESFPLTVTSAQKNPTAFYLCASRGGTGYPGQPQHFGDGTRLSIL.